Included here is one T cell receptor (beta chain) sequence, with context. Repertoires were generated with immunoSEQ multiplex PCR, while TCRdb's copy carries only in-frame clones and drops some. The sample shows 130,000 to 150,000 clones, more than 75% of them seen only once. These data originate in a study of T cell responses to AZD1222 COVID-19 vaccine. The sample in question was peripheral blood, obtained 28 days after the second AZD1222 dose. The sequence came from an adult who received the AZD1222 COVID-19 vaccine.

The CDR3 DNA reads as TGTGCCAGCAGTTTAGCGGCGGACTACGAGCAGTACTTC. Its translation is CASSLAADYEQYF. The J gene is TRBJ2-7, the V gene TRBV12-3 or TRBV12-4; no clear D. The CDR3 is 13 amino acids. Trimming stripped 0 bases from V and 3 bases from J, with 6 bases between.